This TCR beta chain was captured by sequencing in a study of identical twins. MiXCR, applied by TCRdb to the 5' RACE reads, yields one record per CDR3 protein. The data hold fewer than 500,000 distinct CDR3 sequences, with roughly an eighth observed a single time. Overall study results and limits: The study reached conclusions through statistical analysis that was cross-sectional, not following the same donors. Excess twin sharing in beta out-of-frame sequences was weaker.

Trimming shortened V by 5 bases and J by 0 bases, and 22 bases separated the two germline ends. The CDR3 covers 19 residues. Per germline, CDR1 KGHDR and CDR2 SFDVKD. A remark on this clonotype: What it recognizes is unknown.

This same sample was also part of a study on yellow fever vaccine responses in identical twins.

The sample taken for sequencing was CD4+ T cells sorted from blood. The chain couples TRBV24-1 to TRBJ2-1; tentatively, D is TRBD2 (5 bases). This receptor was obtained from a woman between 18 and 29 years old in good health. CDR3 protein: CATSARAGDPSSSYNEQFF. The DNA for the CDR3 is TGTGCCACCAGTGCTCGGGCGGGCGATCCTTCAAGCTCCTACAATGAGCAGTTCTTC.